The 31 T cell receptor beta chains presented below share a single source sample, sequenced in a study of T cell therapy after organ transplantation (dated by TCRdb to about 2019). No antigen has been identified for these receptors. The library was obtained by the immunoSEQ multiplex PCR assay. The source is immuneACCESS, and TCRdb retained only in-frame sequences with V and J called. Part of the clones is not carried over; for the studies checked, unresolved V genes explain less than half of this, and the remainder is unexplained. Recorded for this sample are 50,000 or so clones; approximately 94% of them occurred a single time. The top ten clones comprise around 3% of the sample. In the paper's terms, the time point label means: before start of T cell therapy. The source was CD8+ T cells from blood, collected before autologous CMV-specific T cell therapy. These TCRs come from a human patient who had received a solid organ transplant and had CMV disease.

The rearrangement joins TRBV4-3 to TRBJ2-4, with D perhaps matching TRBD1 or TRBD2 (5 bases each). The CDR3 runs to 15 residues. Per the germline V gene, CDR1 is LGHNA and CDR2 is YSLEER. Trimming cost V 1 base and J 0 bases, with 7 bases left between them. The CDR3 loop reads CASSQVGTAKNIQYF. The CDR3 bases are TGCGCCAGCAGCCAAGTTGGGACAGCCAAAAACATTCAGTACTTC.

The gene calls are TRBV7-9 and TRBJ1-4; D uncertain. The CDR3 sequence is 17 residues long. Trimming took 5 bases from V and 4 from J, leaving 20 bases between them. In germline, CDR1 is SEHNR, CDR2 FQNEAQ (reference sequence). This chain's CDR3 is CASSLNPRPSGNEKLFF. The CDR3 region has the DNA TGTGCCAGCAGCCTAAACCCGAGGCCGTCTGGTAATGAAAAACTGTTTTTT.

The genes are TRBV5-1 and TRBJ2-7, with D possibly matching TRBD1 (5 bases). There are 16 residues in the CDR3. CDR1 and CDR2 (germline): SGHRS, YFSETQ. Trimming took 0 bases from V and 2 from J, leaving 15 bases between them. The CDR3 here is CASSLGGQQNTYEQYF. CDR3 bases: TGCGCCAGCAGCTTGGGGGGCCAGCAGAACACCTACGAGCAGTACTTC.

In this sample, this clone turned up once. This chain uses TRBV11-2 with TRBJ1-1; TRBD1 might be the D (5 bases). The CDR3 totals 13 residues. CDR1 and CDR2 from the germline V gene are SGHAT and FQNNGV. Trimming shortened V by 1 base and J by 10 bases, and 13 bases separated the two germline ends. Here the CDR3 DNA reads TGTGCCAGCAGCTTAGTTATTCGGGACGTAGCTTTCTTT. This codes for CASSLVIRDVAFF. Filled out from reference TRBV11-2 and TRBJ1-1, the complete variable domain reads EAGVAQSPRYKIIEKRQSVAFWCNPISGHATLYWYQQILGQGPKLLIQFQNNGVVDDSQLPKDRFSAERLKGVDSTLKIQPAKLEDSAVYLCASSLVIRDVAFFGQGTRLTVV.

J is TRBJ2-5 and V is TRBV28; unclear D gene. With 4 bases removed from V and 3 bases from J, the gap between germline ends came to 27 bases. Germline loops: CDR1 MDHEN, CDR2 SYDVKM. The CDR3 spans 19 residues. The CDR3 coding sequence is TGTGCCAGCAGTTCCAATCGACGAACTCGTCTCGAAGGAGAAGAGACCCAGTACTTC. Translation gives CASSSNRRTRLEGEETQYF. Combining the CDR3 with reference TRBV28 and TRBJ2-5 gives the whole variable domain DVKVTQSSRYLVKRTGEKVFLECVQDMDHENMFWYRQDPGLGLRLIYFSYDVKMKEKGDIPEGYSVSREKKERFSLILESASTNQTSMYLCASSSNRRTRLEGEETQYFGPGTRLLVL.

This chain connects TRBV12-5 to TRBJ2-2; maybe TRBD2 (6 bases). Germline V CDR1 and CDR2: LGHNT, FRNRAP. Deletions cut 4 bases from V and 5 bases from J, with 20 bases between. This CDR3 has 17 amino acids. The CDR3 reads CASGSRSGTPETGELFF. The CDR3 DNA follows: TGTGCTAGTGGTTCGCGATCCGGGACTCCTGAAACCGGGGAGCTGTTTTTT.

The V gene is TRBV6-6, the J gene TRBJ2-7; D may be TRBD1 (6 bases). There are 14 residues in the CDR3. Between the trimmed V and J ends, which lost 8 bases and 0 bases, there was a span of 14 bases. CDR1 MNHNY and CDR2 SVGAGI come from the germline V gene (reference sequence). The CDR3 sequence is CASGGSGASYEQYF. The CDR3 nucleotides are TGTGCCAGCGGGGGTTCAGGGGCCTCCTACGAGCAGTACTTC.

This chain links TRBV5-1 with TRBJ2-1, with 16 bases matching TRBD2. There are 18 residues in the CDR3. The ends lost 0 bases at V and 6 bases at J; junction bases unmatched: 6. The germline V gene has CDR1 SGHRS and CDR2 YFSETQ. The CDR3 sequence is CASSLEGLAGGRGNEQFF. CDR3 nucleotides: TGCGCCAGCAGCTTGGAGGGACTAGCGGGAGGGCGCGGCAATGAGCAGTTCTTC.

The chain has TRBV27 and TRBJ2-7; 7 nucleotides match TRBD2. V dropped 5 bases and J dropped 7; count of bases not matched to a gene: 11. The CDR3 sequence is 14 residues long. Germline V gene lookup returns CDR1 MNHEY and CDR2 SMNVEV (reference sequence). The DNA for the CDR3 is TGTGCCAGCAGTCCCCGGGACTATAAGGTAGAGCAGTACTTC. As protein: CASSPRDYKVEQYF.

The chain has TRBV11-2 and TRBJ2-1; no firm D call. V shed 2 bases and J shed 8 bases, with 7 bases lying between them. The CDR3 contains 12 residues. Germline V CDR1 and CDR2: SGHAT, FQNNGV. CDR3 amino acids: CASSLRSDEQFF. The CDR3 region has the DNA TGTGCCAGCAGCTTACGCAGTGATGAGCAGTTCTTC.

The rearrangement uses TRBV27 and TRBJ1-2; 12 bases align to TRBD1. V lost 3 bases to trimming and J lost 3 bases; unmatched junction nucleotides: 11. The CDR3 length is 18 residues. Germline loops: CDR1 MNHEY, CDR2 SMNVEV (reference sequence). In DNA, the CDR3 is TGTGCCAGCAGTTTCCGGGACAGGGGGCTAACTGAGGACTATGGCTACACCTTC. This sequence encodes CASSFRDRGLTEDYGYTF.

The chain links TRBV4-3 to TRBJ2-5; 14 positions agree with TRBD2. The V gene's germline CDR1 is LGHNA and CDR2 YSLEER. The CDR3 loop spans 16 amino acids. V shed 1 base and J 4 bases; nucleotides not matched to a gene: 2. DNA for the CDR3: TGCGCCAGCAGCCAAGCGGGGACTAGCGGGGGAGAGACCCAGTACTTC. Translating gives CASSQAGTSGGETQYF.

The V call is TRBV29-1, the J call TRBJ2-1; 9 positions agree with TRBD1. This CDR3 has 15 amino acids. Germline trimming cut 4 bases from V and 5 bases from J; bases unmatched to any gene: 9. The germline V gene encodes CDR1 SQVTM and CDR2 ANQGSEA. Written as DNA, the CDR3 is TGCAGCGTTGTATATCCGGGACAGGGCAACAATGAGCAGTTCTTC. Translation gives CSVVYPGQGNNEQFF.

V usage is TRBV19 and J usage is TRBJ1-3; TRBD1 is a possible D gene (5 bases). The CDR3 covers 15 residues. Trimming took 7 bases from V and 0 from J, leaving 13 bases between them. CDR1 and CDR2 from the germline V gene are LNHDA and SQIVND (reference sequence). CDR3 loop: CASTQGSGSGNTIYF. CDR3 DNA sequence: TGTGCCAGTACCCAGGGAAGCGGCTCTGGAAACACCATATATTTT. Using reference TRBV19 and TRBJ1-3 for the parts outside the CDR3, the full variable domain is DGGITQSPKYLFRKEGQNVTLSCEQNLNHDAMYWYRQDPGQGLRLIYYSQIVNDFQKGDIAEGYSVSREKKESFPLTVTSAQKNPTAFYLCASTQGSGSGNTIYFGEGSWLTVV.

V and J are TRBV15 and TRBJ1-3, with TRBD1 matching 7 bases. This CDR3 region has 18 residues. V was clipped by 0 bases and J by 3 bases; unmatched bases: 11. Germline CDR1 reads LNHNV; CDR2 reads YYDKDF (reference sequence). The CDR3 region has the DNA TGTGCCACCAGCAGAGAGTCGACAGGGAGAGGATATGGAAACACCATATATTTT. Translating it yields CATSRESTGRGYGNTIYF. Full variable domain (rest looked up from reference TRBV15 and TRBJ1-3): DAMVIQNPRYQVTQFGKPVTLSCSQTLNHNVMYWYQQKSSQAPKLLFHYYDKDFNNEADTPDNFQSRRPNTSFCFLDIRSPGLGDTAMYLCATSRESTGRGYGNTIYFGEGSWLTVV.

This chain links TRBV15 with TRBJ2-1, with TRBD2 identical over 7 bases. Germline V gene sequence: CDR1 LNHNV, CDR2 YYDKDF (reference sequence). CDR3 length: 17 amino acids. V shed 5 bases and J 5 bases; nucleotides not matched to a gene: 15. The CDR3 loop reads CATSGVRGAGAHNEQFF. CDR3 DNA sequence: TGTGCCACCAGCGGAGTTCGAGGGGCGGGAGCCCACAATGAGCAGTTCTTC.

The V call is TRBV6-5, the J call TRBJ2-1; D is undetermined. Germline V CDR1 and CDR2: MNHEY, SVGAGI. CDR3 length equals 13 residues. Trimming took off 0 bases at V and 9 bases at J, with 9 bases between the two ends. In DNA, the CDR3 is TGTGCCAGCAGTTACTCGTCCTTTGGTGAGCAGTTCTTC. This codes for CASSYSSFGEQFF.

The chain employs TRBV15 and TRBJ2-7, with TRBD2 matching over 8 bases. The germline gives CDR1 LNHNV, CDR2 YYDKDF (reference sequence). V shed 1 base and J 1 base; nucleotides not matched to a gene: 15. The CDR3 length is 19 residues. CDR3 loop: CATSRAGGRGPRRSYEQYF. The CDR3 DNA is TGTGCCACCAGCAGAGCGGGGGGGCGAGGTCCTAGAAGGTCCTACGAGCAGTACTTC.

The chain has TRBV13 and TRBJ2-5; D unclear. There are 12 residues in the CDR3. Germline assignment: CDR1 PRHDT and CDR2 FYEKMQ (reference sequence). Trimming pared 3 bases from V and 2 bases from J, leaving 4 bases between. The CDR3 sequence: CASSFSQETQYF. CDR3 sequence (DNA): TGTGCCAGCAGCTTCTCACAAGAGACCCAGTACTTC. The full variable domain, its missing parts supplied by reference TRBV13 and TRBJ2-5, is AAGVIQSPRHLIKEKRETATLKCYPIPRHDTVYWYQQGPGQDPQFLISFYEKMQSDKGSIPDRFSAQQFSDYHSELNMSSLELGDSALYFCASSFSQETQYFGPGTRLLVL.

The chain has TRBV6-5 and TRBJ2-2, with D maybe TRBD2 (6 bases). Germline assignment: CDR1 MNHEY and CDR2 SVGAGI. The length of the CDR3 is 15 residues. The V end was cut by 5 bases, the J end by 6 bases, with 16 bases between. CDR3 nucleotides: TGTGCCAGCAGTGTAAAGCTAGCGAGAGCCGGGGAGCTGTTTTTT. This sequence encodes CASSVKLARAGELFF.

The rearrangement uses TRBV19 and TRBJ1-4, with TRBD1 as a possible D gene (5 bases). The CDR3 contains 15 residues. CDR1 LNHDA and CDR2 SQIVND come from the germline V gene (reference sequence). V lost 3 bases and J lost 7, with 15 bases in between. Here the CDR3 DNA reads TGTGCCAGTAGTATCCACGAGGGGCGCCGTGAAAAACTGTTTTTT. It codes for CASSIHEGRREKLFF.

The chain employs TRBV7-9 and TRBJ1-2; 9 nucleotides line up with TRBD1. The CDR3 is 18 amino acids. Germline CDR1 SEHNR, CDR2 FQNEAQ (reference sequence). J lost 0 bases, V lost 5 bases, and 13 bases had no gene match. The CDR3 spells CASSLGGTGFVTNYGYTF. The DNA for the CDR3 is TGTGCCAGCAGCCTCGGGGGGACAGGGTTTGTTACTAACTATGGCTACACCTTC.

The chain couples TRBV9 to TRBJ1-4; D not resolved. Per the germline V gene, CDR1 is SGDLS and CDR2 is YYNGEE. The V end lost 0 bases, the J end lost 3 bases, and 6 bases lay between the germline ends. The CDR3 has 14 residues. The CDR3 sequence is CASSVGVANEKLFF. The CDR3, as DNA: TGTGCCAGCAGCGTAGGGGTCGCTAATGAAAAACTGTTTTTT. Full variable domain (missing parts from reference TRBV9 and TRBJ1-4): DSGVTQTPKHLITATGQRVTLRCSPRSGDLSVYWYQQSLDQGLQFLIQYYNGEERAKGNILERFSAQQFPDLHSELNLSSLELGDSALYFCASSVGVANEKLFFGSGTQLSVL.

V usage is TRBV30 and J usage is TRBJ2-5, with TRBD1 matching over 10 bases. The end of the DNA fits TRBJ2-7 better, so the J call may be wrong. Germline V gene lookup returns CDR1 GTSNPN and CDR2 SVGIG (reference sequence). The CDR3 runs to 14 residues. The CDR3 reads CAWSPPGQGYEQYF. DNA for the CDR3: TGTGCCTGGAGCCCTCCGGGACAGGGGTACGAGCAGTACTTC.

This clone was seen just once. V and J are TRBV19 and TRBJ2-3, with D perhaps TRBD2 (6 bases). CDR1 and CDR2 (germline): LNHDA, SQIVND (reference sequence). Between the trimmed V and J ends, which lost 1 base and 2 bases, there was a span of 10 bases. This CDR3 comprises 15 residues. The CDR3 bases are TGTGCCAGTAGTATAGTTGCGGGATCCACAGATACGCAGTATTTT. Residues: CASSIVAGSTDTQYF.

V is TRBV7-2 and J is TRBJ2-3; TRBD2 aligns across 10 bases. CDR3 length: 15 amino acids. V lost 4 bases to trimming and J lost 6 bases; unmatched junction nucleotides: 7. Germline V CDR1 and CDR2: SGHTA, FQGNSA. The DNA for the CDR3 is TGTGCCAGCAGCTCCCCTAGCGGGGGTTGGGATACGCAGTATTTT. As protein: CASSSPSGGWDTQYF.

This chain's CDR3 is CASNPLGVNEQFF. In nucleotides, the CDR3 is TGTGCCAGCAATCCTCTCGGGGTAAATGAGCAGTTCTTC. V is TRBV27 and J is TRBJ2-1; possibly TRBD2 for D (5 bases). Germline CDR1 MNHEY, CDR2 SMNVEV (reference sequence). Trimming shortened V by 7 bases and J by 7 bases, and 14 bases separated the two germline ends. CDR3 length equals 13 residues.

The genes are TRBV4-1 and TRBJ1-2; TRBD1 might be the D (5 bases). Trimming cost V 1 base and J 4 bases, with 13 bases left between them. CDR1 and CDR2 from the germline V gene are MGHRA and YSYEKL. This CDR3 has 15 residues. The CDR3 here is CASSQATGLLYGYTF. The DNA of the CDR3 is TGCGCCAGCAGCCAAGCCACAGGTCTCCTCTATGGCTACACCTTC.

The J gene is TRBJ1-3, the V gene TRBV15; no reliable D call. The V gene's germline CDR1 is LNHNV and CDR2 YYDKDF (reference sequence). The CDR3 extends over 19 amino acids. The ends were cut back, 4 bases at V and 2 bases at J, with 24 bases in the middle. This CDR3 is CATSTRTLVNTAAGNTIYF. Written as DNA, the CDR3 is TGTGCCACCAGCACCAGAACACTCGTGAATACGGCTGCTGGAAACACCATATATTTT.

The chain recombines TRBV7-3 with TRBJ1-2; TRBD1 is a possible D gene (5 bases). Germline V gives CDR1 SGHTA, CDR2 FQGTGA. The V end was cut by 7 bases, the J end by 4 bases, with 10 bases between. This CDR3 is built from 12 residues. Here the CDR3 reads CASNKRGYGYTF. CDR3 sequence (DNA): TGTGCCAGCAACAAAAGGGGCTATGGCTACACCTTC.

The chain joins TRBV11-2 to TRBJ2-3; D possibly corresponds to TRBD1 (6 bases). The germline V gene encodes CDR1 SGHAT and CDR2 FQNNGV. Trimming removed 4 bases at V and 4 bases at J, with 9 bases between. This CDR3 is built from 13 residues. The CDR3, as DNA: TGTGCCAGCAGCTATGGGGGCCCAGATACGCAGTATTTT. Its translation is CASSYGGPDTQYF.